The clone carrying this T cell receptor (beta chain) was counted ten times or more. What it recognizes is unknown. The data were taken from a study of blood T cells in healthy people across ages. Study-level points and caveats: Among T cells, TCR beta diversity per million cells dropped roughly linearly as age rose. Strong correlation was found linking TCR beta diversity to naive T cell percentage. Researchers deemed the diversity estimates from one million T cells underestimates.

A sample-barcoded 5' primer and a J-beta primer mix were used in a second PCR of about 6 to 12 cycles. TCRdb ran MiXCR on the 5' RACE reads and lists one entry per CDR3 protein. The table includes about 640,000 distinct CDR3 sequences, around 54% detected once. The CDR3 extends over 18 amino acids. With 2 bases clipped from V and 0 bases from J, the junction kept 13 bases outside the gene matches. Looked up from germline, CDR1 is MGHRA and CDR2 is YSYEKL. The sample taken for sequencing was blood. This sequence originates from a man aged 55 to 70 in good health. This chain links TRBV4-1 with TRBJ2-7; 7 nucleotides align to TRBD2. This CDR3 is CASSQRDFLPGGSYEQYF. Written as DNA, the CDR3 is TGCGCCAGCAGCCAAAGGGACTTTCTCCCGGGGGGCTCCTACGAGCAGTACTTC.